This T cell receptor beta chain was recovered during a study of blood T cell repertoires in COVID-19. Overall study context: PBMCs, B-cell-depleted T cells, or T cells provided the cDNA or gDNA that made up the material.

A single count supports this clone. Assay: immunoSEQ multiplex PCR; the TCRdb copy retains only in-frame clones and omits some. The repertoire holds about 70,000 clones, roughly 86% seen once, with less than 15% in the top ten. The source is a human donor in a cohort sampled during active COVID-19. Sequenced: peripheral blood.

The CDR3 here is CSAQNTEAFF. The CDR3 region has the DNA TGCAGCGCCCAGAACACTGAAGCTTTCTTT. The chain couples TRBV29-1 to TRBJ1-1; D not certain. Germline CDR1 SQVTM, CDR2 ANQGSEA. The CDR3 is made up of 10 amino acids. Deletions cut 7 bases from V and 1 base from J, with 4 bases between. Full variable domain (missing parts from reference TRBV29-1 and TRBJ1-1): SAVISQKPSRDICQRGTSLTIQCQVDSQVTMMFWYRQQPGQSLTLIATANQGSEATYESGFVIDKFPISRPNLTFSTLTVSNMSPEDSSIYLCSAQNTEAFFGQGTRLTVV.